This TCR beta chain was profiled in a study of control samples from healthy donors and cancer patients. The protocol was immunoSEQ multiplex PCR, while the TCRdb copy is restricted to in-frame clones and leaves out a portion. The sample yields approximately 69,000 clones, roughly nine tenths seen once. The sequenced material came from PBMCs. The sequence was obtained from a man between 60 and 70 years old with colorectal cancer.

CDR3 sequence reads: CASSGLAGQSYEQYF. The CDR3 nucleotides are TGTGCCAGCAGCGGTCTAGCGGGGCAATCCTACGAGCAGTACTTC. The V gene is TRBV28, the J gene TRBJ2-7; TRBD2 matches 9 bases. CDR3 length: 15 residues. CDR1 is MDHEN and CDR2 is SYDVKM in the germline V gene. V dropped 6 bases and J dropped 1; count of bases not matched to a gene: 7.